Presented here are 4 T cell receptor beta chains from one specimen sequenced in a study of OX40 agonist ivuxolimab in advanced cancers. Data came from immunoSEQ multiplex PCR; TCRdb stores just in-frame clones and leaves some out. Among some 100,000 clones listed, 90% were seen once. This specimen consisted of CD4+ or CD8+ T cells sorted from blood, obtained in a trial of the OX40 agonist ivuxolimab. The receptor set was obtained from an adult with an advanced solid tumor such as melanoma, head and neck, liver or kidney cancer.

The J gene is TRBJ1-5, the V gene TRBV19; tentatively, D is TRBD1 (5 bases). Trimming pared 5 bases from V and 3 bases from J, leaving 14 bases between. In germline, CDR1 is LNHDA, CDR2 SQIVND (reference sequence). This CDR3 is built from 15 residues. The CDR3 reads CASSPSQGANQPQHF. The CDR3 DNA follows: TGTGCCAGTAGTCCCTCTCAGGGAGCCAATCAGCCCCAGCATTTT. Supplemented by reference TRBV19 and TRBJ1-5, the full variable domain reads DGGITQSPKYLFRKEGQNVTLSCEQNLNHDAMYWYRQDPGQGLRLIYYSQIVNDFQKGDIAEGYSVSREKKESFPLTVTSAQKNPTAFYLCASSPSQGANQPQHFGDGTRLSIL.

This sequence joins TRBV18 and TRBJ2-4; D possibly corresponds to TRBD2 (6 bases). Germline CDR1 KGHSH, CDR2 LQKENI. The CDR3 loop spans 16 amino acids. Between the trimmed V and J ends, which lost 3 bases and 0 bases, there was a span of 12 bases. This CDR3 reads CASSPIRGLAKNIQYF. For the CDR3, the DNA is TGTGCCAGCTCACCCATAAGGGGACTAGCCAAAAACATTCAGTACTTC.

The chain carries TRBV5-1 and TRBJ1-5, with D uncertain. Germline assignment: CDR1 SGHRS and CDR2 YFSETQ. The ends were cut back, 4 bases at V and 0 bases at J, with 11 bases in the middle. This CDR3 has 15 residues. The CDR3 nucleotides are TGCGCCAGCAGCCCTGGCGGGTATAGCAATCAGCCCCAGCATTTT. Translation: CASSPGGYSNQPQHF.

The CDR3 sequence: CATSREMSRNTEAFF. For the CDR3, the DNA is TGTGCCACCAGCAGAGAAATGTCCAGGAACACTGAAGCTTTCTTT. V gene TRBV15 combines with J gene TRBJ1-1; D not certain. The V and J ends lost 0 bases and 1 base respectively, with 9 bases between them. The CDR3 has 15 residues. Germline CDR1 is LNHNV and CDR2 is YYDKDF (reference sequence).